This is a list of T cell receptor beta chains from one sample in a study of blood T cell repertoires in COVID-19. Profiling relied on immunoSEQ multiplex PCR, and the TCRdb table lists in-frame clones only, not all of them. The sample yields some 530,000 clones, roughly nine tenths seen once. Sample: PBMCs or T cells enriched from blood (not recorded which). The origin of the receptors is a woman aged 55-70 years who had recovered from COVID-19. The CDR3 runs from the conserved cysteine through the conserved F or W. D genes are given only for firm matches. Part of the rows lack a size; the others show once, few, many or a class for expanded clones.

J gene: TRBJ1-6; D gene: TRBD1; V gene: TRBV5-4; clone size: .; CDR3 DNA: TGTGCCAGCAGCCGAGACAGGGTAAATTCACCCCTCCACTTT; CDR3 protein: CASSRDRVNSPLHF
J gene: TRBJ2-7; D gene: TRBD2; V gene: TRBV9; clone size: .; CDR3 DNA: TGTGCCAGCAGCGTTAGCGGGGGAACCTACGAGCAGTACTTC; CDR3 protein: CASSVSGGTYEQYF
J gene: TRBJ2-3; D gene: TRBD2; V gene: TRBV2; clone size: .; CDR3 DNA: TGTGCCAGACTCTCTAAGGGAAGACGGACTAGCTTACCTAATACGCAGTATTTT; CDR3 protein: CARLSKGRRTSLPNTQYF
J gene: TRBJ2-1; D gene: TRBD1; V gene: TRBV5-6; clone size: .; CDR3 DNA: TGTGCCAGCAGCTTGCGCACGGGGACAGGGGGTGAAAATGAGCAGTTCTTC; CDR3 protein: CASSLRTGTGGENEQFF
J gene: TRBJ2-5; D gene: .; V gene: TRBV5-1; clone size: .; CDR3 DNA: TGCGCCAGCAGCTTGGGTGGCGGGGGCTCTCAAGAGACCCAGTACTTC; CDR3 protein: CASSLGGGGSQETQYF
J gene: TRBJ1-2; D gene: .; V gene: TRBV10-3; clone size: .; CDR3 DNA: TGTGCCATCAGCCCCCGGGGGGGGTATGGCTACACCTTC; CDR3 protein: CAISPRGGYGYTF
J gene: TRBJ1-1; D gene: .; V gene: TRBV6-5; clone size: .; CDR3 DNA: TGTGCCAGCAGCCGCCGGGACACTGAAGCTTTCTTT; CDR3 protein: CASSRRDTEAFF
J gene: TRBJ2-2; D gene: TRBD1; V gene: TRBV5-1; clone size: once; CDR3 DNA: TGCGCCAGCAGCTTGGCCGCCGGACAGGGGACCGGGGAGCTGTTTTTT; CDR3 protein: CASSLAAGQGTGELFF
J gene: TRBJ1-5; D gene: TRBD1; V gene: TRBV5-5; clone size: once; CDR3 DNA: TGTGCCAGCAGCTTGGGGACAGGGTCTCATCAGCCCCAGCATTTT; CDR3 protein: CASSLGTGSHQPQHF
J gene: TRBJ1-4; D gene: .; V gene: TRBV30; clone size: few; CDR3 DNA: TGTGCCTGGAGTCACCACGGGTTGACTAATGAAAAACTGTTTTTT; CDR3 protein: CAWSHHGLTNEKLFF
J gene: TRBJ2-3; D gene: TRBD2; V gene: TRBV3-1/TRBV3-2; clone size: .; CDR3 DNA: TGTGCCAGCAGCCTAAAGCGGGGGGGCGGCTCAGATACGCAGTATTTT; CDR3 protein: CASSLKRGGGSDTQYF
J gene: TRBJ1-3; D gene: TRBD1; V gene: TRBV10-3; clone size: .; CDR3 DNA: TGTGCCATCAGGACAGGGCCCGGAAACACCATATATTTT; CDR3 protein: CAIRTGPGNTIYF
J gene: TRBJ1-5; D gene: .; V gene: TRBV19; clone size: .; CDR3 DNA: TGTGCCAGTAACCAGGGTGGTCAGCCCCAGCATTTT; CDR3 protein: CASNQGGQPQHF
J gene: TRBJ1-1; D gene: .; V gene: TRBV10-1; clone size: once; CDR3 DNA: TGCGCCAGCAGTGAGGGGGGCGCAAGGAACACTGAAGCTTTCTTT; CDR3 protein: CASSEGGARNTEAFF
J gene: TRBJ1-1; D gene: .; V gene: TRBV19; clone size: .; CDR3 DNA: TGTGCCAGTACCCCCTCCGGTGGGAGTATGAACACTGAAGCTTTCTTT; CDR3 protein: CASTPSGGSMNTEAFF
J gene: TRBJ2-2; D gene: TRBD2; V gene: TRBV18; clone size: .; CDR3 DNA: TGTGCCAGCTCACGTTTCTCAAGCGGGGCCAACACCGGGGAGCTGTTTTTT; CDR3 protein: CASSRFSSGANTGELFF
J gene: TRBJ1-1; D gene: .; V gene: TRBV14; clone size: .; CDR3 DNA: TGTGCCAGCAGCCCTCGGTTCGACAGTCCAGCTGAAGCTTTCTTT; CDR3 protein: CASSPRFDSPAEAFF
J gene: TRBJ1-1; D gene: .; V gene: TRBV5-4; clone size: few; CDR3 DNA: TGTGCCAGCAGCCGCGACCAGCGGAGCACTGAAGCTTTCTTT; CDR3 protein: CASSRDQRSTEAFF
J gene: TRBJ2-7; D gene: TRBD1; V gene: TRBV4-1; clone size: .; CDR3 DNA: TGCGCCAGCAGCCAAGACAGGACAGGGGGTCAAATCCCCTACGAGCAGTACTTC; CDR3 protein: CASSQDRTGGQIPYEQYF
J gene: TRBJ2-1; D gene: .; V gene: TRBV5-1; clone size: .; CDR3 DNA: TGCGCCAGCAGCTTGGGACTCGGGACACCCAGGGGCAATGAGCAGTTCTTC; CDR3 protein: CASSLGLGTPRGNEQFF
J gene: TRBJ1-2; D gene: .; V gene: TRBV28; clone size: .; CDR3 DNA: TGTGCCAGCACCATATCCGACGGACTGAGATATGGCTACACCTTC; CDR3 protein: CASTISDGLRYGYTF
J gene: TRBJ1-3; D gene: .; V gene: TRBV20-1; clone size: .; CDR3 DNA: TGCAGTGCTCAGGGTAGAGGCACCATATATTTT; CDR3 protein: CSAQGRGTIYF
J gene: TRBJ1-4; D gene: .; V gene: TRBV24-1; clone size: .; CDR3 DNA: TGTGCCACCAGTGGATCCGGGAAAGGGGAAAAACTGTTTTTT; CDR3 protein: CATSGSGKGEKLFF
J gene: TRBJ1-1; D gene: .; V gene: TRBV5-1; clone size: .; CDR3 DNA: TGCGCCAGCAGCTTGGGGTCAGGGCCTGAAGCTTTCTTT; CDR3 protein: CASSLGSGPEAFF
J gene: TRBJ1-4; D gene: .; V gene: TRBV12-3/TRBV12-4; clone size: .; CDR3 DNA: TGTGCCAGCAGCGACAGGCTTAATGAAAAACTGTTTTTT; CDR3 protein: CASSDRLNEKLFF
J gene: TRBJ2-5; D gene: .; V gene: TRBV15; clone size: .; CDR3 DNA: TGTGCCACCAGCAGAGCCCCGGAGGAGACCCAGTACTTC; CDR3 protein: CATSRAPEETQYF
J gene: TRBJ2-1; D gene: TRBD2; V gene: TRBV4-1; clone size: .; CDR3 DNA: TGCGCCAGCAGCCAAGAAGTCGTGGTAGCGGGGGACAATGAGCAGTTCTTC; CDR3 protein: CASSQEVVVAGDNEQFF
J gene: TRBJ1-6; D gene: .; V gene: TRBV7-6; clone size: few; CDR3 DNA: TGTGCCAGCAGCTTAAGAGGCAGGGGATATAATTCACCCCTCCACTTT; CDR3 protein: CASSLRGRGYNSPLHF
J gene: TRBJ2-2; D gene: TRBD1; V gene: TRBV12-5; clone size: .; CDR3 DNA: TGTGCTAGTGGTTTGTTTCAGGGGGCCGGGGAGCTGTTTTTT; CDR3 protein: CASGLFQGAGELFF
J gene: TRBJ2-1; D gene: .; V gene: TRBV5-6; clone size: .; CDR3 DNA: TGTGCCAGCAGCTTGGGGCAGGGTAGCGGTGAGCAGTTCTTC; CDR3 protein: CASSLGQGSGEQFF
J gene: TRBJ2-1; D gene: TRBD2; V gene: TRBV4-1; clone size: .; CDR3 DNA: TGCGCCAGCAGCCAAGGGGTCGGGGGGGGCTACAATGAGCAGTTCTTC; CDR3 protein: CASSQGVGGGYNEQFF
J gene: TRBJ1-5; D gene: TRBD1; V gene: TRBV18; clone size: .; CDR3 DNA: TGTGCCAGCTCACGGGACAGGGGGAACGATCAGCCCCAGCATTTT; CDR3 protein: CASSRDRGNDQPQHF
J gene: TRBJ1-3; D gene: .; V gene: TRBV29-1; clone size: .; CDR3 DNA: TGCAGCGTCGACAAGCCGAGCTCTGGAAACACCATATATTTT; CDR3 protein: CSVDKPSSGNTIYF
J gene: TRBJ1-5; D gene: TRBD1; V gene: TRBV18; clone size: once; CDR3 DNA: TGTGCCAGCTCACCCGGACAGGGCAATCAGCCCCAGCATTTT; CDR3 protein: CASSPGQGNQPQHF
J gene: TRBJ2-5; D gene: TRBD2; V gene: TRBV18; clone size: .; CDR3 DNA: TGTGCCAGCTCACCACCAGGGAGGGGACGAGAGACCCAGTACTTC; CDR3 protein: CASSPPGRGRETQYF
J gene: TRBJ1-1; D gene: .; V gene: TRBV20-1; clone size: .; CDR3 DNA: TGCAGTGCTAGTAACAGGGAGCGAACTTCCACTGAAGCTTTCTTT; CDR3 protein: CSASNRERTSTEAFF
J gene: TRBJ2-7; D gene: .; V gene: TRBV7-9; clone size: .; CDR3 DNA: TGTGCCAGCAGCTCGCCGGCGGCGGGTCGGTACGAGCAGTACTTC; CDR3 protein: CASSSPAAGRYEQYF
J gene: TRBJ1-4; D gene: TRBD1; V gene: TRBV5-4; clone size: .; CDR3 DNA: TGTGCCAGCAGCTCAGGACAGGTGATAGGTGAAAAACTGTTTTTT; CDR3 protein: CASSSGQVIGEKLFF